Presented here are 22 T cell receptor beta chains from one specimen sequenced in a study of blood T cell repertoires in COVID-19. Sequencing used immunoSEQ multiplex PCR; TCRdb keeps in-frame clones, though not all of them. The data contain 200,000 to 300,000 clones, around 81% of them singletons. The sequencing sample was made of peripheral blood. The receptor source for this set is an older woman with active or convalescent COVID-19.

The CDR3 is CSAGDSRREAFF. The CDR3 bases are TGCAGCGCAGGGGACAGCCGGAGGGAAGCTTTCTTT. The chain couples TRBV29-1 to TRBJ1-1; 7 bases are shared with TRBD1. CDR1 is SQVTM and CDR2 is ANQGSEA in the germline V gene. The trim removed 7 bases at V and 8 bases at J, leaving 10 bases unmatched. The CDR3 covers 12 residues.

The chain recombines TRBV25-1 with TRBJ2-5; D remains ambiguous. V was trimmed by 8 bases and J by 7 bases, leaving 8 bases between them. The CDR3 is 10 amino acids. Germline V gene sequence: CDR1 MGHDK, CDR2 SYGVNS. DNA for the CDR3: TGTGCCAGCGCCCGCGGGACCCAGTACTTC. As protein: CASARGTQYF.

The count of this clone is one. The chain is built from TRBV7-9 and TRBJ2-5; 8 nucleotides match TRBD1. CDR1 is SEHNR and CDR2 is FQNEAQ in the germline V gene (reference sequence). The CDR3 runs 19 residues. The junction had 21 bases not matched to a gene; V was cut back by 5 bases and J by 4 bases. As DNA, the CDR3 is TGTGCCAGCAGCCCCAACATTTACGCCAGGGGGCTTAGGGGAGAGACCCAGTACTTC. Its protein is CASSPNIYARGLRGETQYF.

The CDR3 DNA is TGCGCCAGCAGTGAGTTTCCGAGGAATGAGCAGTTCTTC. This translates into CASSEFPRNEQFF. The V and J genes are TRBV10-2 and TRBJ2-1; no reliable D call. CDR1 and CDR2 (germline): WSHSY, SAAADI. The CDR3 runs 13 residues. V gave up 1 base and J gave up 7 bases, with 8 bases separating them.

The chain links TRBV7-2 to TRBJ1-6; no reliable D call. This CDR3 has 15 residues. Trimming left V 4 bases short and J 2 bases short, with 9 bases between. CDR1 SGHTA and CDR2 FQGNSA come from the germline V gene. CDR3 sequence reads: CASSSGLPYNSPLHF. CDR3 sequence (DNA): TGTGCCAGCAGCTCCGGTCTGCCCTATAATTCACCCCTCCACTTT.

The chain is built from TRBV6-5 and TRBJ1-6; tentatively, D is TRBD1 (6 bases). The germline V and J ends were trimmed by 7 bases and 0 bases, with 10 bases remaining between them. CDR3 length equals 15 residues. Germline lookup yields CDR1 MNHEY and CDR2 SVGAGI. This CDR3 is CASTTGSSYNSPLHF. The CDR3 DNA sequence: TGTGCCAGCACCACAGGGAGCTCCTATAATTCACCCCTCCACTTT.

J is TRBJ2-7 and V is TRBV10-2; tentatively, D is TRBD2 (6 bases). V gave up 6 bases and J gave up 5 bases, with 17 bases separating them. Germline assignment: CDR1 WSHSY and CDR2 SAAADI. The CDR3 contains 14 residues. DNA of the CDR3: TGCGCCAGCAGCCCGAGCGGGTATCTGGACGAGCAGTACTTC. This encodes CASSPSGYLDEQYF.

V gene TRBV19 combines with J gene TRBJ2-1, with TRBD1 as a possible D gene (6 bases). Between the trimmed V and J ends, which lost 3 bases and 2 bases, there was a span of 11 bases. The CDR3 runs to 15 residues. Germline V gene lookup returns CDR1 LNHDA and CDR2 SQIVND (reference sequence). This chain's CDR3 is CASSIRQDTYNEQFF. The DNA of the CDR3 is TGTGCCAGTAGTATCAGACAGGATACCTACAATGAGCAGTTCTTC.

The rearrangement uses TRBV5-6 and TRBJ2-5; 13 bases match TRBD2. The germline gives CDR1 SGHDT, CDR2 YYEEEE. The CDR3 is 17 residues long. Losses at the gene ends were 2 bases for V and 2 bases for J; bases not matched to a gene: 6. The chain's CDR3 is CASSFRLAGGYQETQYF. CDR3 sequence (DNA): TGTGCCAGCAGCTTTAGACTAGCGGGGGGATATCAAGAGACCCAGTACTTC.

The genes are TRBV5-1 and TRBJ2-3, with a weak D call TRBD1 (5 bases). Germline V gene data show CDR1 as SGHRS and CDR2 as YFSETQ. CDR3 size: 15 residues. V was cut by 0 bases and J by 0 bases, with 8 bases left in between. The CDR3 reads CASSLVGPSTDTQYF. The CDR3 nucleotides are TGCGCCAGCAGCTTGGTGGGGCCCAGCACAGATACGCAGTATTTT.

The genes are TRBV7-8 and TRBJ1-1; D possibly corresponds to TRBD1 (5 bases). V lost 5 bases to trimming and J lost 5 bases, with 24 bases between them. CDR1 and CDR2 from the germline V gene are SGHVS and FQNEAQ. The length of the CDR3 is 17 residues. CDR3 protein: CASSRRLAGGSWTEAFF. The CDR3 nucleotides read TGTGCCAGCAGCCGCAGACTCGCCGGGGGATCTTGGACTGAAGCTTTCTTT.

V is TRBV29-1 and J is TRBJ2-2, with D perhaps TRBD1 (6 bases). Germline values: CDR1 SQVTM, CDR2 ANQGSEA. This CDR3 region has 14 residues. The V and J ends lost 6 bases and 7 bases respectively, with 18 bases between them. For the CDR3, the DNA is TGCAGCGTGAACAGGGTAGGGGGTGACGGGGAGCTGTTTTTT. It is translated as CSVNRVGGDGELFF.

This chain links TRBV25-1 with TRBJ1-1; perhaps TRBD1 as D (6 bases). This CDR3 spans 13 amino acids. Trimming shortened V by 5 bases and J by 8 bases, and 15 bases separated the two germline ends. CDR1 MGHDK and CDR2 SYGVNS come from the germline V gene. The CDR3 nucleotides are TGTGCCAGCAGTATTCAGGGGCGCGGGGAAGCTTTCTTT. Protein: CASSIQGRGEAFF.

The J gene is TRBJ1-1, the V gene TRBV28; TRBD1 might be the D (6 bases). The germline gives CDR1 MDHEN, CDR2 SYDVKM. The CDR3 totals 13 residues. V was clipped by 6 bases and J by 5 bases, with 13 bases between them. The CDR3: CASRPHRDTEAFF. The DNA of the CDR3 is TGTGCCAGCAGACCCCACAGGGATACTGAAGCTTTCTTT.

The J gene is TRBJ2-2, the V gene TRBV19; TRBD1 matches at 11 bases. The J segment lost 8 bases and the V segment lost 4 bases, leaving 12 bases of the junction unmatched. Germline V gene lookup returns CDR1 LNHDA and CDR2 SQIVND (reference sequence). The CDR3 length is 17 residues. CDR3 in DNA: TGTGCCAGTAGTAATACCCCCGGGACAGGGGGAGGGGGGGAGCTGTTTTTT. Its translation: CASSNTPGTGGGGELFF. Full variable domain (remainder filled in from reference TRBV19 and TRBJ2-2): DGGITQSPKYLFRKEGQNVTLSCEQNLNHDAMYWYRQDPGQGLRLIYYSQIVNDFQKGDIAEGYSVSREKKESFPLTVTSAQKNPTAFYLCASSNTPGTGGGGELFFGEGSRLTVL.

The rearrangement uses TRBV11-2 and TRBJ2-5, with 7 bases lining up with TRBD2. This CDR3 has 15 amino acids. Unmatched junction bases numbered 6, after V lost 3 bases and J lost 2 bases. Germline V gene lookup returns CDR1 SGHAT and CDR2 FQNNGV. The CDR3 sequence: CASSFQRGWQETQYF. DNA of the CDR3: TGTGCCAGCAGCTTTCAGCGGGGTTGGCAAGAGACCCAGTACTTC.

The chain has TRBV29-1 and TRBJ2-7; 9 bases map to TRBD1. From germline, CDR1 is SQVTM and CDR2 ANQGSEA. V lost 7 bases and J lost 7; bases outside the gene matches: 17. This CDR3 spans 15 amino acids. The CDR3, as DNA: TGCAGCGAGACCTACAGGGGGCGGGAGACGAGGGAGCAGTACGTC. Its protein is CSETYRGRETREQYV.

The chain couples TRBV29-1 to TRBJ1-2; 7 bases are shared with TRBD1. In germline, CDR1 is SQVTM, CDR2 ANQGSEA. This CDR3 comprises 14 residues. V shed 6 bases and J 5 bases; nucleotides not matched to a gene: 12. CDR3 sequence (DNA): TGCAGCGTGGTGGGAACTGACAGGGAGTATGGCTACACCTTC. As protein: CSVVGTDREYGYTF.

This clone occurred a few times. The chain has TRBV9 and TRBJ1-2; the match to TRBD1 covers 8 bases. The germline V gene has CDR1 SGDLS and CDR2 YYNGEE. The length of the CDR3 is 14 residues. With 4 bases clipped from V and 4 bases from J, the junction kept 6 bases outside the gene matches. The CDR3 region has the DNA TGTGCCAGCAGCTCCGGGACAGGCCTCTATGGCTACACCTTC. As protein: CASSSGTGLYGYTF.

In nucleotides, the CDR3 is TGCAGCGTATCGGGACAGATGAACACTGAAGCTTTCTTT. Residues: CSVSGQMNTEAFF. The chain combines TRBV29-1 with TRBJ1-1; 7 bases match TRBD1. The CDR3 loop spans 13 amino acids. CDR1 is SQVTM, CDR2 ANQGSEA, per germline. The J segment lost 0 bases and the V segment lost 6 bases, leaving 4 bases of the junction unmatched.

This rearrangement joins TRBV10-2 to TRBJ1-5, with unresolved D. V was clipped by 6 bases and J by 1 base, with 7 bases between them. The CDR3 has 13 residues. Germline CDR1 is WSHSY and CDR2 is SAAADI. Here the CDR3 reads CASSLDSNQPQHF. The CDR3, as DNA: TGCGCCAGCAGCCTAGACAGCAATCAGCCCCAGCATTTT.

V usage is TRBV15 and J usage is TRBJ1-2, with a weak D call TRBD1 (5 bases). Germline loops: CDR1 LNHNV, CDR2 YYDKDF (reference sequence). V lost 5 bases and J lost 6, with 19 bases in between. CDR3 length: 15 residues. The CDR3 here is CATSSRGAGWDGYTF. The CDR3 DNA is TGTGCCACCAGCTCTCGAGGAGCAGGGTGGGATGGCTACACCTTC.